This is a list of T cell receptor beta chains from one sample in a study of T cell responses to AZD1222 COVID-19 vaccine. Assay: immunoSEQ multiplex PCR; the TCRdb copy retains only in-frame clones and omits some. The profile shows 80,000 or so clones, 85% to 95% of them singletons. The sequences come from peripheral blood, collected on day 0 of MenACWY control vaccination. Receptors were obtained from an adult in good health. Both conserved end residues are part of each CDR3. Fields, in order: D gene, J gene, clone size, V gene, CDR3 protein, CDR3 DNA. D genes are given only for firm matches. Some rows mark clone size as missing; the rest say once, few, many or name a class of expanded clone.

D: TRBD1; J: TRBJ1-1; size: .; V: TRBV10-3; CDR3: CAISAIQGREAFF; DNA: TGTGCCATCAGTGCCATACAGGGGCGGGAAGCTTTCTTT
D: TRBD1; J: TRBJ2-7; size: .; V: TRBV5-8; CDR3: CASSLGQGPYEQYF; DNA: TGTGCCAGCAGCCTGGGACAGGGCCCCTACGAGCAGTACTTC
D: .; J: TRBJ2-7; size: .; V: TRBV18; CDR3: CASSPRVHEQYF; DNA: TGTGCCAGCTCACCCAGGGTCCACGAGCAGTACTTC
D: .; J: TRBJ2-1; size: .; V: TRBV29-1; CDR3: CSYRDSPNEQFF; DNA: TGCAGCTACCGGGACTCGCCCAATGAGCAGTTCTTC
D: TRBD1; J: TRBJ1-1; size: .; V: TRBV30; CDR3: CAWAGTGSTEAFF; DNA: TGTGCCTGGGCCGGGACAGGGTCAACTGAAGCTTTCTTT
D: TRBD2; J: TRBJ2-1; size: .; V: TRBV7-9; CDR3: CASSLRSGGYNEQFF; DNA: TGTGCCAGCAGCTTACGGAGCGGGGGCTACAATGAGCAGTTCTTC
D: .; J: TRBJ1-2; size: .; V: TRBV29-1; CDR3: CSGGGGGPYGYTF; DNA: TGCAGCGGGGGCGGGGGAGGACCCTATGGCTACACCTTC
D: .; J: TRBJ2-1; size: .; V: TRBV5-4; CDR3: CASSLFGDRANEQFF; DNA: TGTGCCAGCAGCTTGTTCGGGGATCGGGCAAATGAGCAGTTCTTC
D: TRBD1; J: TRBJ2-1; size: .; V: TRBV10-3; CDR3: CAISESKGTGTRHEQFF; DNA: TGTGCCATCAGTGAGTCCAAGGGGACAGGGACACGACATGAGCAGTTCTTC
D: TRBD1; J: TRBJ2-3; size: .; V: TRBV25-1; CDR3: CASSEGQGLVTDTQYF; DNA: TGTGCCAGCAGTGAAGGACAGGGGTTAGTCACAGATACGCAGTATTTT
D: TRBD1; J: TRBJ1-1; size: .; V: TRBV5-6; CDR3: CASSRFYGTGKRRNTEAFF; DNA: TGTGCCAGCAGCCGCTTTTACGGGACAGGGAAACGGAGAAACACTGAAGCTTTCTTT
D: .; J: TRBJ1-1; size: .; V: TRBV13; CDR3: CASSLRVTEAFF; DNA: TGTGCCAGCAGCTTACGGGTGACTGAAGCTTTCTTT
D: .; J: TRBJ1-1; size: once; V: TRBV6-2/TRBV6-3; CDR3: CASSSVNTEAFF; DNA: TGTGCCAGCAGTTCAGTCAACACTGAAGCTTTCTTT
D: TRBD1; J: TRBJ1-3; size: .; V: TRBV27; CDR3: CASSVGQGPGNTIYF; DNA: TGTGCCAGCAGTGTCGGACAGGGCCCTGGAAACACCATATATTTT
D: .; J: TRBJ2-7; size: .; V: TRBV28; CDR3: CASSPPPSYEQYF; DNA: TGTGCCAGCAGCCCACCCCCGTCCTACGAGCAGTACTTC
D: .; J: TRBJ2-3; size: .; V: TRBV18; CDR3: CASSPGSSDTQYF; DNA: TGTGCCAGCTCACCAGGTTCCTCAGATACGCAGTATTTT
D: TRBD2; J: TRBJ2-1; size: .; V: TRBV3-1/TRBV3-2; CDR3: CASSHTSGSVNEQFF; DNA: TGTGCCAGCAGCCACACTAGCGGGAGTGTGAATGAGCAGTTCTTC
D: .; J: TRBJ1-4; size: .; V: TRBV7-9; CDR3: CASSLEASANEKLFF; DNA: TGTGCCAGCAGCTTGGAGGCTTCAGCTAATGAAAAACTGTTTTTT
D: .; J: TRBJ1-4; size: .; V: TRBV4-1; CDR3: CASRGKTGLNEKLFF; DNA: TGCGCCAGCAGGGGGAAGACAGGCTTAAATGAAAAACTGTTTTTT
D: TRBD2; J: TRBJ2-1; size: .; V: TRBV11-2; CDR3: CASSRSVGLGNEQFF; DNA: TGTGCCAGCAGCCGGTCCGTGGGACTAGGGAATGAGCAGTTCTTC
D: .; J: TRBJ1-6; size: .; V: TRBV20-1; CDR3: CSANEPLHF; DNA: TGCAGTGCTAATGAACCCCTCCACTTT
D: .; J: TRBJ2-1; size: few; V: TRBV9; CDR3: CASSALTGTYNEQFF; DNA: TGTGCCAGCAGCGCCCTGACAGGAACGTACAATGAGCAGTTCTTC
D: .; J: TRBJ2-2; size: .; V: TRBV9; CDR3: CASSPRGLGNGELFF; DNA: TGTGCCAGCAGCCCCCGCGGGTTGGGAAACGGGGAGCTGTTTTTT
D: TRBD2; J: TRBJ2-7; size: .; V: TRBV11-2; CDR3: CASSETSGSSYEQYF; DNA: TGTGCCAGCAGCGAAACTAGCGGGAGCTCCTACGAGCAGTACTTC
D: .; J: TRBJ2-5; size: .; V: TRBV5-5; CDR3: CASSLRPSQETQYF; DNA: TGTGCCAGCAGCCTGAGACCGAGCCAAGAGACCCAGTACTTC
D: .; J: TRBJ1-2; size: .; V: TRBV5-6; CDR3: CASSRQGNDYGYTF; DNA: TGTGCCAGCAGTCGTCAGGGAAACGACTATGGCTACACCTTC
D: TRBD2; J: TRBJ2-3; size: .; V: TRBV30; CDR3: CAQEGASGNTDTQYF; DNA: TGTGCCCAAGAAGGGGCTAGCGGGAACACAGATACGCAGTATTTT
D: TRBD2; J: TRBJ2-7; size: .; V: TRBV18; CDR3: CASSGLAGDSYEQYF; DNA: TGTGCCAGCTCGGGACTAGCGGGAGATTCGTACGAGCAGTACTTC
D: .; J: TRBJ1-4; size: .; V: TRBV28; CDR3: CASRLPVGREGNEKLFF; DNA: TGTGCCAGCAGACTTCCTGTCGGACGAGAGGGTAATGAAAAACTGTTTTTT
D: .; J: TRBJ1-3; size: .; V: TRBV2; CDR3: CASSASRAGGNTIYF; DNA: TGTGCCAGCAGTGCGAGCAGGGCTGGAGGAAACACCATATATTTT
D: .; J: TRBJ1-2; size: .; V: TRBV4-3; CDR3: CASSQEAWRDHYGYTF; DNA: TGCGCCAGCAGCCAAGAAGCGTGGAGGGACCACTATGGCTACACCTTC
D: .; J: TRBJ2-2; size: once; V: TRBV5-1; CDR3: CASSLAGTGELFF; DNA: TGCGCCAGCAGCTTGGCCGGCACCGGGGAGCTGTTTTTT
D: .; J: TRBJ1-1; size: medium-sized; V: TRBV27; CDR3: CASSTGGAVEAFF; DNA: TGTGCCAGCAGTACTGGGGGGGCAGTTGAAGCTTTCTTT
D: .; J: TRBJ2-2; size: .; V: TRBV18; CDR3: CASSPGQNTGELFF; DNA: TGTGCCAGCTCACCGGGACAGAACACCGGGGAGCTGTTTTTT
D: .; J: TRBJ1-2; size: .; V: TRBV7-2; CDR3: CASRPGDPNYGYTF; DNA: TGTGCCAGCAGACCAGGGGACCCTAACTATGGCTACACCTTC
D: TRBD2; J: TRBJ2-3; size: .; V: TRBV7-2; CDR3: CASSPTLAGNSDTQYF; DNA: TGTGCCAGCAGCCCAACGTTAGCGGGAAATTCGGATACGCAGTATTTT
D: .; J: TRBJ2-1; size: .; V: TRBV28; CDR3: CASLKSPSSYNEQFF; DNA: TGTGCCAGCCTCAAATCCCCCAGCTCCTACAATGAGCAGTTCTTC
D: .; J: TRBJ1-4; size: .; V: TRBV4-1; CDR3: CASSQVGATNEKLFF; DNA: TGCGCCAGCAGCCAAGTTGGGGCAACTAATGAAAAACTGTTTTTT
D: TRBD2; J: TRBJ2-1; size: .; V: TRBV27; CDR3: CASSYRGLGLAGGPGEQFF; DNA: TGTGCCAGCAGTTACAGGGGGCTCGGACTAGCGGGAGGGCCGGGTGAGCAGTTCTTC
D: .; J: TRBJ1-4; size: .; V: TRBV28; CDR3: CASTLNRVEKLFF; DNA: TGTGCCAGCACCTTAAACAGGGTAGAAAAACTGTTTTTT
D: .; J: TRBJ2-3; size: .; V: TRBV5-1; CDR3: CASSFEGGADTQYF; DNA: TGCGCCAGCAGCTTTGAGGGAGGCGCAGATACGCAGTATTTT
D: .; J: TRBJ2-3; size: .; V: TRBV6-1; CDR3: CASSDPYGDPYTDTQYF; DNA: TGTGCCAGCAGTGACCCATACGGCGACCCTTACACAGATACGCAGTATTTT
D: .; J: TRBJ2-7; size: .; V: TRBV7-2; CDR3: CASSLRTGTSLPYEQYF; DNA: TGTGCCAGCAGCTTGAGAACCGGGACCTCACTCCCCTACGAGCAGTACTTC